This TCR beta chain was retrieved from a study of blood T cell repertoires in COVID-19. Study as a whole: Nucleic acid was either cDNA or gDNA, and it came from T cells, B-cell-depleted T cells, or PBMCs.

V was trimmed by 0 bases and J by 11 bases, leaving 20 bases between them. This CDR3 has 16 residues. Germline CDR1 and CDR2: MNHEY and SVGAGI. TCRdb's copy holds only in-frame clones and misses some; the assay was immunoSEQ multiplex PCR. The table has 270,000 or so clones, roughly 84% seen once; the top ten hold 3.1%. The sequenced sample consisted of peripheral blood. V usage is TRBV6-5 and J usage is TRBJ2-1, with D possibly TRBD2 on 6 matching bases. The TCR originated in a young woman with acute or convalescent COVID-19. CDR3 bases: TGTGCCAGCAGTTACTCAGGCGGGGACCTATTGGGGCAGCAGTTCTTC. Amino acid sequence: CASSYSGGDLLGQQFF.